The 18 T cell receptor beta chains in this list originate from one sample, sequenced in a study of blood T cell repertoires in COVID-19. Some clones are missing from TCRdb's copy, which holds only in-frame ones; the method was immunoSEQ multiplex PCR. The sample consists of 140,000 to 150,000 clones, 75% to 90% of them appearing once. The sequenced sample was PBMCs or T cells enriched from blood (not recorded which). The receptors shown here come from a man between 60 and 70 years old who had recovered from COVID-19.

Only one count was recorded for this clone. This chain connects TRBV3-1 (or the pseudogene TRBV3-2) to TRBJ2-5, with no clear D. Between the trimmed V and J ends, which lost 4 bases and 2 bases, there was a span of 5 bases. The CDR3 totals 12 residues. Germline CDR1 LGHDT, CDR2 YNNKEL (reference sequence). The CDR3 DNA sequence: TGTGCCAGCAGCCGCGTACAAGAGACCCAGTACTTC. Its translation: CASSRVQETQYF.

The table lists this clone with a few counts. This sequence joins TRBV5-6 and TRBJ1-2; no firm D call. V was shortened by 1 base and J by 1 base, with 14 bases between the two germline ends. CDR1 and CDR2 from the germline V gene are SGHDT and YYEEEE. CDR3 length equals 16 residues. The CDR3 is CASSLSPDSLNYGYTF. The CDR3 DNA sequence: TGTGCCAGCAGCTTGTCTCCGGACTCACTTAACTATGGCTACACCTTC.

The rearrangement uses TRBV11-1 and TRBJ2-1; D is unclear. The germline gives CDR1 SGHAT, CDR2 FQDESV (reference sequence). Trimming took off 0 bases at V and 9 bases at J, with 12 bases between the two ends. The CDR3 totals 14 residues. In nucleotides, the CDR3 is TGTGCCAGCAGCTTAGCCCGGGTCTTGAGTGAGCAGTTCTTC. Protein sequence: CASSLARVLSEQFF.

The chain is built from TRBV7-9 and TRBJ2-7; unclear D gene. V lost 1 base to trimming and J lost 6 bases, with 7 bases between them. In germline, CDR1 is SEHNR, CDR2 FQNEAQ (reference sequence). The CDR3 is made up of 12 amino acids. The CDR3 loop reads CASSLGTGEQYF. The CDR3 DNA sequence: TGTGCCAGCAGCTTAGGCACCGGCGAGCAGTACTTC.

This clone was detected once. The chain links TRBV6-1 to TRBJ2-7; 11 nucleotides agree with TRBD1. In germline, CDR1 is MNHNS, CDR2 SASEGT. CDR3 length: 14 amino acids. The junction had 2 bases not matched to a gene; V was cut back by 3 bases and J by 4 bases. CDR3 in DNA: TGTGCCAGCAGTGAGGACAGGGGGCAATACGAGCAGTACTTC. Its protein is CASSEDRGQYEQYF.

On this clone: The junction departs from the called germline gene at one end, perhaps through a read error. The CDR3 sequence: CASSLYSVSHEQYF. The DNA for the CDR3 is TGTGCCAGCTCCCTTTATTCGGTCTCCCACGAGCAGTACTTC. This chain uses TRBV6-5 with TRBJ2-7; D not resolved. The CDR3 has 14 residues. The germline V gene has CDR1 MNHEY and CDR2 SVGAGI.

The rearrangement joins TRBV7-8 to TRBJ1-3; D unclear. There are 13 residues in the CDR3. V was clipped by 5 bases and J by 3 bases, with 8 bases between them. CDR1 and CDR2 from the germline V gene are SGHVS and FQNEAQ. CDR3 protein: CASSRRDGNTIYF. CDR3 DNA: TGTGCCAGCAGCCGTCGAGATGGAAACACCATATATTTT.

This clone occurred once. This chain connects TRBV7-9 to TRBJ1-1; 8 nucleotides agree with TRBD1. The V gene's germline CDR1 is SEHNR and CDR2 FQNEAQ (reference sequence). V gave up 1 base and J gave up 4 bases; unmatched junction bases: 5. The CDR3 is 15 residues long. CDR3 sequence: CASSLVWDRTTEAFF. The CDR3 DNA is TGTGCCAGCAGCTTAGTCTGGGACAGGACCACTGAAGCTTTCTTT.

The chain employs TRBV27 and TRBJ2-1; D might be TRBD2 (5 bases). This CDR3 has 13 amino acids. CDR1 is MNHEY and CDR2 is SMNVEV in the germline V gene (reference sequence). Trimming removed 2 bases from V and 4 bases from J, with 6 bases in between. The CDR3 bases are TGTGCCAGCAGTTTACGAGGGTACAATGAGCAGTTCTTC. Translated, it gives CASSLRGYNEQFF.

The chain recombines TRBV5-1 with TRBJ1-4; D is ambiguous. The V end was cut by 7 bases, the J end by 0 bases, with 16 bases between. Germline V gives CDR1 SGHRS, CDR2 YFSETQ. This CDR3 region has 16 residues. CDR3: CASRGQTHATNEKLFF. CDR3 bases: TGCGCCAGCCGAGGTCAAACCCATGCAACTAATGAAAAACTGTTTTTT.

The chain recombines TRBV27 with TRBJ1-5; no definite D call. Germline-derived CDR1 and CDR2 are MNHEY and SMNVEV (reference sequence). The germline V and J ends were trimmed by 5 bases and 6 bases, with 20 bases remaining between them. CDR3 length equals 16 residues. In DNA, the CDR3 is TGTGCCAGCAGTCCCCTCGGAGGACGGAGGGTTCAGCCCCAGCATTTT. This encodes CASSPLGGRRVQPQHF.

The chain employs TRBV5-6 and TRBJ1-3; TRBD1 is a possible D gene (5 bases). Trimming removed 4 bases at V and 2 bases at J, with 10 bases between. The CDR3 is made up of 14 amino acids. CDR1 and CDR2 from the germline V gene are SGHDT and YYEEEE. This CDR3 reads CASSPKTAGNTIYF. The DNA for the CDR3 is TGTGCCAGCAGCCCGAAGACAGCTGGAAACACCATATATTTT.

V gene TRBV7-3 combines with J gene TRBJ1-1; D remains ambiguous. CDR3 size: 13 residues. V lost 3 bases to trimming and J lost 2 bases, with 7 bases between them. CDR1 and CDR2 from the germline V gene are SGHTA and FQGTGA. The CDR3 DNA sequence: TGTGCCAGCAGCTTTCTATATAACACTGAAGCTTTCTTT. This translates into CASSFLYNTEAFF.

J is TRBJ2-4 and V is TRBV10-3; D is perhaps TRBD1 (6 bases). Germline V lookup: CDR1 ENHRY, CDR2 SYGVKD. This CDR3 has 16 amino acids. V shed 2 bases and J shed 6 bases, with 17 bases lying between them. The CDR3 coding sequence is TGTGCCATCAGTGAGACACAGGGACCCCCACGAAACATTCAGTACTTC. This codes for CAISETQGPPRNIQYF.

CDR3 sequence reads: CSGVGDGYTF. The CDR3 coding sequence is TGCAGTGGGGTAGGAGATGGCTACACCTTC. The chain links TRBV20-1 to TRBJ1-2, with D unresolved. V was clipped by 7 bases and J by 6 bases, with 9 bases between them. The CDR3 is made up of 10 amino acids. Germline assignment: CDR1 DFQATT and CDR2 SNEGSKA (reference sequence).

The rearrangement joins TRBV20-1 to TRBJ1-3; D is undetermined. With 3 bases removed from V and 1 base from J, the gap between germline ends came to 13 bases. The CDR3 has 15 amino acids. Looked up from germline, CDR1 is DFQATT and CDR2 is SNEGSKA (reference sequence). The CDR3 region is CSASPTRSSGNTIYF. CDR3 nucleotides: TGCAGTGCTAGTCCTACCCGGTCTTCTGGAAACACCATATATTTT.

This chain connects TRBV20-1 to TRBJ2-7; D perhaps matches TRBD2 (6 bases). CDR1 and CDR2 from the germline V gene are DFQATT and SNEGSKA (reference sequence). Trimming took off 3 bases at V and 0 bases at J, with 12 bases between the two ends. The CDR3 spans 14 residues. The CDR3 loop is CSASKGLRSYEQYF. CDR3 coding DNA: TGCAGTGCTAGTAAAGGACTACGCTCCTACGAGCAGTACTTC.

The rearrangement links TRBV9 to TRBJ2-2; D is undetermined. CDR1 SGDLS and CDR2 YYNGEE come from the germline V gene. The V end lost 5 bases, the J end lost 2 bases, and 13 bases lay between the germline ends. The CDR3 covers 15 residues. The CDR3 is CASSLGSSNTGELFF. The CDR3 DNA follows: TGTGCCAGCAGTCTCGGGTCCTCCAACACCGGGGAGCTGTTTTTT.